This T cell receptor beta chain was captured by sequencing in a study of CD8 T cells in Susac syndrome. RNA in amounts of about 0.5 to 1 ug was reverse transcribed with random hexamers. Each CDR3 protein is one row after TCRdb ran MiXCR on the immunoSEQ multiplex PCR reads. Of about 140,000 distinct CDR3 sequences listed, around 94% are singletons. The CDR3 consists of 15 residues. The germline CDR1 and CDR2 sequences are SQVTM and ANQGSEA. The ends were cut back, 1 base at V and 0 bases at J, with 12 bases in the middle. The chain combines TRBV29-1 with TRBJ2-5; a weak D match, TRBD1 (5 bases). The receptor was derived from a human donor in good health. The specimen was CD8+ T cells from PBMCs. The CDR3: CSVEVSRENQETQYF. As DNA, the CDR3 is TGCAGCGTTGAAGTAAGCAGGGAAAACCAAGAGACCCAGTACTTC.